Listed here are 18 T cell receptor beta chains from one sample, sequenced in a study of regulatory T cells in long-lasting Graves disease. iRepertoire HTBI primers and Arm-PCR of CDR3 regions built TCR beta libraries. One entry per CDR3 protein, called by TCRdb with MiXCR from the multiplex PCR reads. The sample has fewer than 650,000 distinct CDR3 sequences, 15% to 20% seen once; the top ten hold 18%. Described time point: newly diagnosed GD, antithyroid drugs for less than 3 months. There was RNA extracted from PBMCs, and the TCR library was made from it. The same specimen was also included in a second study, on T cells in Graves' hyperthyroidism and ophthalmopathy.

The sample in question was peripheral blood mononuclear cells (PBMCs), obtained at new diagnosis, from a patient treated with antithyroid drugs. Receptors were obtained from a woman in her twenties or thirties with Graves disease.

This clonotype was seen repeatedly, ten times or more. CDR3 sequence: CASSVGTETQYF. Written as DNA, the CDR3 is TGTGCCAGCAGCGTAGGGACAGAGACCCAGTACTTC. The rearrangement joins TRBV9 to TRBJ2-5; D not certain. Trimming took off 0 bases at V and 4 bases at J, with 4 bases between the two ends. The CDR3 length is 12 residues. The V gene's germline CDR1 is SGDLS and CDR2 YYNGEE.

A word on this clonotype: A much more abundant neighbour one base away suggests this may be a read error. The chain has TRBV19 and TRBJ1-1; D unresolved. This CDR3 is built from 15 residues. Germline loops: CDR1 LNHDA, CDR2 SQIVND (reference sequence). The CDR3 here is CASNPRELRNTEALF. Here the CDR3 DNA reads TGTGCCAGTAATCCGAGAGAATTACGGAACACTGAAGCTCTCTTT.

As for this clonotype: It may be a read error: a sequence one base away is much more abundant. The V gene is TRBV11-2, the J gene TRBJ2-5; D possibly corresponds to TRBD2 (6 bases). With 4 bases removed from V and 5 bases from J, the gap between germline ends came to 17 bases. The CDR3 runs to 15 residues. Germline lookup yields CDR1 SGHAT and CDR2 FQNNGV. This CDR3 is CASSSWEDQMETQYF. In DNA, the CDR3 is TGTGCCAGCAGCTCCTGGGAGGACCAGATGGAGACCCAGTACTTC.

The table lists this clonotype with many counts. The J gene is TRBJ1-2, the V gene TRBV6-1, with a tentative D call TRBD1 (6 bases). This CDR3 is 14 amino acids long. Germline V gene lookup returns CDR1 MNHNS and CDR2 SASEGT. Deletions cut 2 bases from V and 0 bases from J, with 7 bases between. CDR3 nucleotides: TGTGCCAGCAGTGAAACAGGGCCTAACTATGGCTACACCTTC. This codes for CASSETGPNYGYTF.

The CDR3 coding sequence is TGTGCCAGCAGCCAAGGGACCCAAGAGACCCAGTACTTC. It specifies CASSQGTQETQYF. This rearrangement joins TRBV3-1 to TRBJ2-5; D is undetermined. The CDR3 consists of 13 residues. Germline V lookup: CDR1 LGHDT, CDR2 YNNKEL (reference sequence). V was cut by 1 base and J by 1 base, with 4 bases left in between.

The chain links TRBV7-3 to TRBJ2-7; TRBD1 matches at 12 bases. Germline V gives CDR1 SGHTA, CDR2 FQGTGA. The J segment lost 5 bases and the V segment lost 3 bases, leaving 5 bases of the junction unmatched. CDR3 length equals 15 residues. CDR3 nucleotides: TGTGCCAGCAGCTTGTACGGGACAGGGGGCGACGAGCAGTACTTC. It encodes CASSLYGTGGDEQYF.

The CDR3 sequence is CASTPPWGGNEQFF. The DNA for the CDR3 is TGTGCCAGCACCCCCCCGTGGGGGGGGAATGAGCAGTTCTTC. This chain uses TRBV28 with TRBJ2-1; the match to TRBD2 covers 7 bases. CDR3 length equals 14 residues. V lost 7 bases and J lost 7; bases outside the gene matches: 10. Germline-derived CDR1 and CDR2 are MDHEN and SYDVKM.

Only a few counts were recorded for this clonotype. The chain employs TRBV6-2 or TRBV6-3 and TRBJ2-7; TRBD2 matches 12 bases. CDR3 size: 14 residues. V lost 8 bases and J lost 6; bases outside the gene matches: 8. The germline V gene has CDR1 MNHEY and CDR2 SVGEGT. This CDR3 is CASGRLAGELEQYF. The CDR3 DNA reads TGTGCCAGCGGAAGACTAGCGGGAGAACTCGAGCAGTACTTC.

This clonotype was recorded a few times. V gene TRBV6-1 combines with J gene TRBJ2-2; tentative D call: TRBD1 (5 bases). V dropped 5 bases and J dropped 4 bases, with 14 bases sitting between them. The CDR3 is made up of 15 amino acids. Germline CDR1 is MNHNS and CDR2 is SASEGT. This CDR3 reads CASSTQGRATGELFF. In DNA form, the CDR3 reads TGTGCCAGCAGTACCCAGGGTCGGGCCACCGGGGAGCTGTTTTTT.

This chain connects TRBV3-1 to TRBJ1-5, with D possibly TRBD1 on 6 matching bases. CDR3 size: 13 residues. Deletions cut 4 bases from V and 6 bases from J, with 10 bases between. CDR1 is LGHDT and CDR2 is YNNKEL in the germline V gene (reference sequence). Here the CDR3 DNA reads TGTGCCAGCAGCCCCGGACAGCTTCAGCCCCAGCATTTT. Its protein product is CASSPGQLQPQHF.

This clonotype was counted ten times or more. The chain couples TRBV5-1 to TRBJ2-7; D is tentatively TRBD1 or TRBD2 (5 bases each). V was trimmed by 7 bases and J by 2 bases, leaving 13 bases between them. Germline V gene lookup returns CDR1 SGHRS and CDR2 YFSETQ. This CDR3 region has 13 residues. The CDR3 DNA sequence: TGCGCCAGCCGCCAGGGACCGACCTACGAGCAGTACTTC. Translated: CASRQGPTYEQYF.

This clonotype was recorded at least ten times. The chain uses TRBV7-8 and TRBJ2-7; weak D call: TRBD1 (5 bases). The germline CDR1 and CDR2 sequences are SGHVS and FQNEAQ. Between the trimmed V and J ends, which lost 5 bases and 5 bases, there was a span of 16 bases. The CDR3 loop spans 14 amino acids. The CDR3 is CASSGRTLADEQYF. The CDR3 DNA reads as TGTGCCAGCAGCGGAAGGACATTGGCGGACGAGCAGTACTTC.

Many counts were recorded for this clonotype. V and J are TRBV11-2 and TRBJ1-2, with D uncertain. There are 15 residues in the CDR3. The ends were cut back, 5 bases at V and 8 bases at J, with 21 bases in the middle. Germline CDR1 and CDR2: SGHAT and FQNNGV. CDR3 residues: CASSLHTSPGYGYTF. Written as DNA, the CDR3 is TGTGCCAGCAGCCTTCACACGTCTCCCGGGTACGGCTACACCTTC. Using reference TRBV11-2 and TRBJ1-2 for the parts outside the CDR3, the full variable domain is EAGVAQSPRYKIIEKRQSVAFWCNPISGHATLYWYQQILGQGPKLLIQFQNNGVVDDSQLPKDRFSAERLKGVDSTLKIQPAKLEDSAVYLCASSLHTSPGYGYTFGSGTRLTVV.

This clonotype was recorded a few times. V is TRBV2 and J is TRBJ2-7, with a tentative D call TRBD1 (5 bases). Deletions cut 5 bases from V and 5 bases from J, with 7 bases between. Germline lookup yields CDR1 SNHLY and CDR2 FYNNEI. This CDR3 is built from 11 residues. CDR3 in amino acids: CASSRGNEQYF. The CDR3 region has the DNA TGTGCCAGCAGTAGGGGAAACGAGCAGTACTTC.

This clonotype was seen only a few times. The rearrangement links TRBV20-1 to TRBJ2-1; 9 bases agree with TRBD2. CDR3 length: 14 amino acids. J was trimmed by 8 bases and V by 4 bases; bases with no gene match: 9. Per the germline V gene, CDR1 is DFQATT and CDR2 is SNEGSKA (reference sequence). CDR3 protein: CSAMGGTSSYEQFF. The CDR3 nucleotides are TGCAGTGCTATGGGAGGGACTAGCAGCTATGAGCAGTTCTTC.

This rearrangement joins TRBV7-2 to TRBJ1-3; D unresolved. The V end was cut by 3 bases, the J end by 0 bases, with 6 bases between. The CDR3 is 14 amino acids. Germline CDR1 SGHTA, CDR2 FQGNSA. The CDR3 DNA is TGTGCCAGCAGCTTTGGACTCTCTGGAAACACCATATATTTT. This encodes CASSFGLSGNTIYF.

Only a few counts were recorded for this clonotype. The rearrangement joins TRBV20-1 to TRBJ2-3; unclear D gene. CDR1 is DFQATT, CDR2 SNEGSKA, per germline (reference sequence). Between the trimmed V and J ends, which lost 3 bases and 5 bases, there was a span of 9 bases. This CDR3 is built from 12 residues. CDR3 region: CSASRAGDTQYF. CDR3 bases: TGCAGTGCTAGCCGAGCAGGAGATACGCAGTATTTT.

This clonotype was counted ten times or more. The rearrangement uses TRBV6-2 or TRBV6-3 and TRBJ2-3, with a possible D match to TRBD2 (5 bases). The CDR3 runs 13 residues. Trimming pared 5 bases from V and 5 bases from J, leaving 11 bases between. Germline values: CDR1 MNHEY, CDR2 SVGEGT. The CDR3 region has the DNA TGTGCCAGCAGTGAGGGCGAACGAGATACGCAGTATTTT. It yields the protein CASSEGERDTQYF.